The 7 T cell receptor beta chains below come from one sample, sequenced in a study of shared clonotypes between healthy human individuals. Naive CD8 cells, CD45RO-negative and positively selected for CCR7, excluded terminally differentiated effector memory CD45RA+ cells. The repertoire was sequenced with immunoSEQ multiplex PCR; TCRdb's copy has only in-frame clones and lacks some. The table includes about 2 million clones, about 95% detected once. The specimen was naive CD8+ T cells sorted from blood. The receptors come from a man in his late teens or twenties in good health.

This sequence joins TRBV6-1 and TRBJ2-3, with 7 positions matching TRBD2. The CDR3 is 15 amino acids. Trimming at V came to 2 bases and at J to 6 bases, leaving 8 bases not matched to a gene. Germline-derived CDR1 and CDR2 are MNHNS and SASEGT. CDR3 region: CASSERLAASDTQYF. CDR3 DNA: TGTGCCAGCAGTGAAAGACTAGCTGCATCGGATACGCAGTATTTT.

V and J are TRBV4-1 and TRBJ1-4, with 7 bases that match TRBD1. The V gene's germline CDR1 is MGHRA and CDR2 YSYEKL. After removal of 4 bases from V and 7 bases from J, the junction contained 6 bases not matched to a gene. The CDR3 extends over 14 amino acids. CDR3: CASSPDREGEKLFF. CDR3 nucleotides: TGCGCCAGCAGCCCTGACAGGGAGGGTGAAAAACTGTTTTTT.

V usage is TRBV28 and J usage is TRBJ1-2; 10 bases are a match to TRBD1. The CDR3 extends over 13 amino acids. Germline V gene lookup returns CDR1 MDHEN and CDR2 SYDVKM. J gave up 8 bases and V 5 bases, and 5 bases lay outside the gene matches. Here the CDR3 reads CASSQGTGVGYTF. Here the CDR3 DNA reads TGTGCCAGCAGTCAAGGGACAGGGGTCGGCTACACCTTC.

This chain links TRBV6-6 with TRBJ1-2; D not resolved. V lost 1 base and J lost 5, with 14 bases in between. The CDR3 length is 15 residues. Germline CDR1 and CDR2: MNHNY and SVGAGI (reference sequence). This chain's CDR3 is CASSYFSLELYGYTF. The CDR3 region has the DNA TGTGCCAGCAGTTACTTTTCTCTGGAGCTATATGGCTACACCTTC.

The genes are TRBV4-1 and TRBJ1-3; 7 nucleotides match TRBD1. The CDR3 is made up of 18 amino acids. The junction had 12 bases not matched to a gene; V was cut back by 0 bases and J by 4 bases. Germline V lookup: CDR1 MGHRA, CDR2 YSYEKL. CDR3 protein: CASSQEPQTGVIGNTIYF. DNA of the CDR3: TGCGCCAGCAGCCAAGAACCCCAAACAGGGGTTATCGGAAACACCATATATTTT.

This clone was seen a single time. This sequence joins TRBV4-3 and TRBJ2-7, with D possibly being TRBD1 (6 bases). CDR1 and CDR2 from the germline V gene are LGHNA and YSLEER. CDR3 length: 15 residues. Between the trimmed V and J ends, which lost 1 base and 2 bases, there was a span of 12 bases. CDR3 region: CASSQARGDPYEQYF. CDR3 bases: TGCGCCAGCAGCCAAGCCAGGGGTGATCCCTACGAGCAGTACTTC.

The rearrangement links TRBV4-1 to TRBJ1-2; D possibly corresponds to TRBD1 (6 bases). The CDR3 extends over 14 amino acids. CDR1 is MGHRA, CDR2 YSYEKL, per germline. V was trimmed by 5 bases and J by 3 bases, leaving 13 bases between them. The CDR3, as DNA: TGCGCCAGCAGCTACGAATCAGGGGACTATGGCTACACCTTC. This gives the protein CASSYESGDYGYTF.